Listed here are 17 T cell receptor beta chains from one sample, sequenced in a study of technical replicates of blood from several donors (dated by TCRdb to the late 2010s). Libraries were prepared through the immunoSEQ multiplex PCR assay. TCRdb took over this immuneACCESS table, retaining in-frame rearrangements with V and J assigned. Such tables are incomplete; in checked studies, under half of the missing clones stem from an unresolved V gene, and the remainder is unexplained. This sample gives about 72,000 clones in total; over 95% of them show up just once. About 0.22% of the sample is held by the ten biggest clonotypes. The source material was T cells isolated from PBMCs. The source of these receptors is a human donor in good health.

The chain combines TRBV7-2 with TRBJ2-1; tentative D call: TRBD2 (6 bases). V was trimmed by 6 bases and J by 2 bases, leaving 14 bases between them. Germline V CDR1 and CDR2: SGHTA, FQGNSA. The CDR3 loop spans 15 amino acids. CDR3 DNA sequence: TGTGCCAGCAGGAAAAAGGGACTGACCTACAATGAGCAGTTCTTC. Encoded protein: CASRKKGLTYNEQFF.

The chain carries TRBV9 and TRBJ2-7; 10 bases line up with TRBD2. The trim removed 3 bases at V and 3 bases at J, leaving 6 bases unmatched. In germline, CDR1 is SGDLS, CDR2 YYNGEE. This CDR3 comprises 15 residues. CDR3 nucleotides: TGTGCCAGCAGCGCGGAAGGACTAGCGGACTACGAGCAGTACTTC. Translated, it gives CASSAEGLADYEQYF.

This rearrangement joins TRBV6-5 to TRBJ1-1, with D possibly being TRBD1 (5 bases). V shed 5 bases and J shed 5 bases, with 15 bases lying between them. This CDR3 has 14 amino acids. The V gene's germline CDR1 is MNHEY and CDR2 SVGAGI. In nucleotides, the CDR3 is TGTGCCAGCAGTCTTCCGGGGGGTCAGACTGAAGCTTTCTTT. It encodes CASSLPGGQTEAFF.

This chain connects TRBV10-3 to TRBJ2-7; 9 bases agree with TRBD2. Trimming at V came to 4 bases and at J to 6 bases, leaving 7 bases not matched to a gene. Per the germline V gene, CDR1 is ENHRY and CDR2 is SYGVKD. CDR3 length equals 14 residues. Here the CDR3 reads CAISALAGGREQYF. As DNA, the CDR3 is TGTGCCATCAGTGCTCTGGCGGGAGGGCGCGAGCAGTACTTC.

The chain joins TRBV6-1 to TRBJ2-1; D may be TRBD1 (5 bases). Germline V CDR1 and CDR2: MNHNS, SASEGT. V gave up 1 base and J gave up 3 bases, with 10 bases separating them. This CDR3 comprises 15 residues. In DNA form, the CDR3 reads TGTGCCAGCAGTGAAGATTGGGGCAACTACAATGAGCAGTTCTTC. It specifies CASSEDWGNYNEQFF.

The CDR3 sequence: CASSQDPTGNQPQHF. The DNA for the CDR3 is TGCGCCAGCAGCCAAGATCCGACTGGCAATCAGCCCCAGCATTTT. The gene calls are TRBV4-1 and TRBJ1-5, with no clear D. V lost 0 bases and J 2 bases, leaving 8 bases between the germline ends. Germline V gives CDR1 MGHRA, CDR2 YSYEKL. This CDR3 spans 15 amino acids.

This clone was found a few times. The gene calls are TRBV6-5 and TRBJ2-7; 11 bases line up with TRBD1. Germline V lookup: CDR1 MNHEY, CDR2 SVGAGI. With V trimmed by 7 bases and J by 3 bases, 5 bases remained unmatched. CDR3 length: 14 amino acids. The CDR3 region is CASTQDRGLYEQYF. The CDR3 DNA follows: TGTGCCAGCACCCAGGACAGGGGGCTCTACGAGCAGTACTTC.

V usage is TRBV7-2 and J usage is TRBJ2-2, with TRBD2 matching over 7 bases. Germline V gene lookup returns CDR1 SGHTA and CDR2 FQGNSA. The CDR3 consists of 14 residues. The ends lost 5 bases at V and 9 bases at J; junction bases unmatched: 9. The CDR3 region is CASSSLAAGRELFF. The DNA of the CDR3 is TGTGCCAGCAGCAGTCTAGCGGCCGGTAGGGAGCTGTTTTTT. Full variable domain (missing parts from reference TRBV7-2 and TRBJ2-2): GAGVSQSPSNKVTEKGKDVELRCDPISGHTALYWYRQSLGQGLEFLIYFQGNSAPDKSGLPSDRFSAERTGGSVSTLTIQRTQQEDSAVYLCASSSLAAGRELFFGEGSRLTVL.

The gene calls are TRBV4-1 and TRBJ1-1; D may be TRBD1 (5 bases). Germline CDR1 MGHRA, CDR2 YSYEKL. V was shortened by 3 bases and J by 3 bases, with 14 bases between the two germline ends. The CDR3 has 15 residues. The CDR3 loop is CASSQEPGGYTEAFF. The CDR3 DNA reads TGCGCCAGCAGCCAGGAACCCGGGGGATACACTGAAGCTTTCTTT.

The chain carries TRBV2 and TRBJ2-1; perhaps TRBD2 as D (5 bases). CDR1 SNHLY and CDR2 FYNNEI come from the germline V gene. The V end was cut by 6 bases, the J end by 3 bases, with 12 bases between. There are 14 residues in the CDR3. The DNA of the CDR3 is TGTGCCAGCAGCGGGGTGGTGAGCTACAATGAGCAGTTCTTC. It yields the protein CASSGVVSYNEQFF.

This chain joins TRBV6-1 and TRBJ2-3; D gene ambiguous. V was shortened by 1 base and J by 7 bases, with 6 bases between the two germline ends. This CDR3 is 12 amino acids long. Germline CDR1 is MNHNS and CDR2 is SASEGT. The CDR3 nucleotides are TGTGCCAGCAGTGAAGTAGAAAATACGCAGTATTTT. Its translation: CASSEVENTQYF.

This chain links TRBV7-6 with TRBJ2-5; 7 nucleotides align to TRBD1. CDR1 and CDR2 from the germline V gene are SGHVS and FNYEAQ. The ends lost 1 base at V and 0 bases at J; junction bases unmatched: 5. This CDR3 has 16 residues. The DNA of the CDR3 is TGTGCCAGCAGCTTAGTGATGACAGGGAACCAAGAGACCCAGTACTTC. It yields the protein CASSLVMTGNQETQYF. Drawing the rest from reference TRBV7-6 and TRBJ2-5, the complete variable domain is GAGVSQSPRYKVTKRGQDVALRCDPISGHVSLYWYRQALGQGPEFLTYFNYEAQQDKSGLPNDRFSAERPEGSISTLTIQRTEQRDSAMYRCASSLVMTGNQETQYFGPGTRLLVL.

This clone was counted once. The DNA of the CDR3 is TGTGCCAGCAGCTTCCTACTGGCGGGGGCCTACAATGAGCAGTTCTTC. This gives the protein CASSFLLAGAYNEQFF. The chain links TRBV7-6 to TRBJ2-1, with 7 positions matching TRBD2. The J segment lost 2 bases and the V segment lost 3 bases, leaving 7 bases of the junction unmatched. CDR1 is SGHVS, CDR2 FNYEAQ, per germline. The CDR3 length is 16 residues.

This clone appeared once. The chain employs TRBV9 and TRBJ2-1; TRBD1 agrees at 9 bases. This CDR3 is built from 15 residues. The V gene end was trimmed by 3 bases and the J gene end by 3 bases; junction bases not matched to a gene: 4. CDR1 is SGDLS, CDR2 YYNGEE, per germline. The CDR3 protein is CASSGGTGNYNEQFF. As DNA, the CDR3 is TGTGCCAGCAGCGGCGGGACAGGGAACTACAATGAGCAGTTCTTC.

This clone was seen once. V is TRBV5-1 and J is TRBJ1-1; D remains unclear. CDR3 length: 14 residues. Germline V gene lookup returns CDR1 SGHRS and CDR2 YFSETQ. V shed 1 base and J shed 2 bases, with 9 bases lying between them. CDR3 DNA: TGCGCCAGCAGCTTGATCACAGCAAACACTGAAGCTTTCTTT. Protein sequence: CASSLITANTEAFF.

The gene calls are TRBV2 and TRBJ2-3, with 12 positions matching TRBD2. The CDR3 consists of 15 residues. The germline gives CDR1 SNHLY, CDR2 FYNNEI. The V segment lost 5 bases and the J segment 4 bases; nucleotides outside the gene matches: 4. The CDR3 loop reads CASSILAGGPDTQYF. The CDR3 DNA is TGTGCCAGCAGTATACTAGCGGGGGGTCCAGATACGCAGTATTTT.

The V and J genes are TRBV4-1 and TRBJ2-7, with TRBD2 identical over 12 bases. V was pared by 0 bases and J by 7 bases, with 13 bases of the junction left unmatched. Germline CDR1 reads MGHRA; CDR2 reads YSYEKL. The length of the CDR3 is 18 residues. The CDR3 DNA reads TGCGCCAGCAGCCAAGAAGGACTAGCGGGGACCTATCCGGGGGAGCAGTACTTC. The encoded protein is CASSQEGLAGTYPGEQYF.